This T cell receptor (beta chain) was documented in a study of blood T cells in healthy people across ages. Across the whole study: Per every two T cells, about one barcoded beta molecule was captured by template switching.

Findings of the study overall: Unknown CMV status may confound age-related changes in expanded clones. Whereas aged donors had fewer naive CD4+ cells, long-lived donors had more of them and higher diversity.

For the second PCR, which ran for roughly 7 to 11 cycles, a sample-barcoded 5' primer and a J-beta primer mix were used. A single record per CDR3 protein comes from TCRdb applying MiXCR to the 5' RACE reads. The sample carries hundreds of thousands of distinct CDR3 sequences, approximately 53% recorded once. The study drew donors from healthy Caucasian individuals in Russia aged about 6 to 90. This clonotype was detected a few times. Its antigen is not identified. This receptor was obtained from a man aged 35 to 55 in good health. Sequences were obtained from blood.

The CDR3 region is CASSLDLAGDNEQFF. In DNA, the CDR3 is TGCGCCAGCAGCTTGGACCTAGCGGGAGACAATGAGCAGTTCTTC. The rearrangement uses TRBV5-1 and TRBJ2-1, with 10 bases fitting TRBD2. V shed 0 bases and J 5 bases; nucleotides not matched to a gene: 2. This CDR3 spans 15 amino acids. Germline loops: CDR1 SGHRS, CDR2 YFSETQ.